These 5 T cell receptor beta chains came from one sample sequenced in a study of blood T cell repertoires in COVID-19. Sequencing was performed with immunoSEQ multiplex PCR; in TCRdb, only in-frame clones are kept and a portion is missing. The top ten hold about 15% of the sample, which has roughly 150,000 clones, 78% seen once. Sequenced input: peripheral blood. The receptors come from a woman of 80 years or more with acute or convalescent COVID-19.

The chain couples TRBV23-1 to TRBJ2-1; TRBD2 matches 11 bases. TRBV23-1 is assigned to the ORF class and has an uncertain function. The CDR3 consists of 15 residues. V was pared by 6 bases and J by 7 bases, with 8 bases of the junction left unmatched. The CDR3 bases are TGCGCCAGCAGCCTTTTAGCGGGGGGGAGTAATGAGCAGTTCTTC. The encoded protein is CASSLLAGGSNEQFF.

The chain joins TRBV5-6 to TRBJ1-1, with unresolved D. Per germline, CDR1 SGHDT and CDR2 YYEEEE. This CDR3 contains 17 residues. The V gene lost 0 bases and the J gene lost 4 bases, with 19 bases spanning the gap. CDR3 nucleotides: TGTGCCAGCAGCTTGGGGGAGAGAGTCCGTTGTGGCACTGAAGCTTTCTTT. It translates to CASSLGERVRCGTEAFF. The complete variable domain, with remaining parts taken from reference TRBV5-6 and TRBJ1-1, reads DAGVTQSPTHLIKTRGQQVTLRCSPKSGHDTVSWYQQALGQGPQFIFQYYEEEERQRGNFPDRFSGHQFPNYSSELNVNALLLGDSALYLCASSLGERVRCGTEAFFGQGTRLTVV.

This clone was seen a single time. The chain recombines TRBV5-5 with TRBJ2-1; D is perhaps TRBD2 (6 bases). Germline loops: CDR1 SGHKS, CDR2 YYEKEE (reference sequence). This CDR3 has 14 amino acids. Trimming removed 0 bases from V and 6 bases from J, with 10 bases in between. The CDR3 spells CASSLVGRSNEQFF. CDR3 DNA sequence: TGTGCCAGCAGCTTGGTAGGGAGGTCCAATGAGCAGTTCTTC.

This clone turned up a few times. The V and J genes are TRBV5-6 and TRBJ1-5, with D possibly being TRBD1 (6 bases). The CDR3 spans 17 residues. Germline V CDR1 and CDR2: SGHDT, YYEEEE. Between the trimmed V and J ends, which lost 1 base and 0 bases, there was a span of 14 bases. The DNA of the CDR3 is TGTGCCAGCAGCTTGCGGGTAACAGGGACTAGCAATCAGCCCCAGCATTTT. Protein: CASSLRVTGTSNQPQHF.

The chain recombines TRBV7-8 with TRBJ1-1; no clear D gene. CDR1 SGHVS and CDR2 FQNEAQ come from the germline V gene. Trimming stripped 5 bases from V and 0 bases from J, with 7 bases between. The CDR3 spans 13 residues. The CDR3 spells CASSPTLNTEAFF. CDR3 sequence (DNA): TGTGCCAGCAGCCCCACACTGAACACTGAAGCTTTCTTT.